Listed below are T cell receptor beta chains from one sample, sequenced in a study of post-analysis software for immune sequencing data. TCRdb reanalysed the PCR reads using MiXCR and keeps one entry per CDR3 protein. The sample has approximately 690,000 distinct CDR3 sequences; around 60% are singletons. The sequenced material came from blood. The receptors here all came from a girl aged 2 to 9 with multiple sclerosis. Both conserved end residues are part of each CDR3. D genes are given only for firm matches. A row's size may be missing; if present it is once, few, many or a size class.

j_call	d_call	v_call	clone_size	cdr3_aa	cdr3_nt
TRBJ2-3	.	TRBV12-3/TRBV12-4	few	CASSLKGGTQYF	TGTGCCAGCAGTTTAAAGGGGGGTACGCAGTATTTT
TRBJ1-1	.	TRBV5-1	.	CASTMNPPHTEAFF	TGCGCCAGCACCATGAACCCACCGCACACTGAAGCTTTCTTT
TRBJ2-3	.	TRBV4-3	.	CASSQEFGTPTDTQYF	TGCGCCAGCAGCCAAGAATTTGGGACGCCCACAGATACGCAGTATTTT
TRBJ2-5	TRBD2	TRBV15	.	CATSRWNLGLADGETQYF	TGTGCCACCAGCAGATGGAACCTGGGACTAGCGGACGGAGAGACCCAGTACTTC
TRBJ2-7	.	TRBV7-9	.	CASSLGGPKGPGRGEQYF	TGTGCCAGCAGCTTAGGGGGCCCTAAGGGTCCCGGGAGAGGCGAGCAGTACTTC
TRBJ2-1	.	TRBV7-9	.	CASSPRAGQSYNEQFF	TGTGCCAGCAGCCCCAGGGCGGGACAATCCTACAATGAGCAGTTCTTC
TRBJ2-7	.	TRBV10-3	.	CAISVSVGSYEQYF	TGTGCCATCAGTGTGTCGGTGGGCAGCTACGAGCAGTACTTC
TRBJ2-5	.	TRBV7-9	.	CASSLAGTGAGQYF	TGTGCCAGCAGCTTAGCTGGGACTGGCGCGGGGCAGTACTTC
TRBJ2-5	.	TRBV5-5	.	CASSVPGQLLETQYF	TGTGCCAGCAGCGTTCCGGGACAATTGTTGGAGACCCAGTACTTC
TRBJ2-1	TRBD2	TRBV10-1	.	CASSDQSGDSYNEQFF	TGCGCCAGCAGTGACCAGAGCGGGGACTCCTACAATGAGCAGTTCTTC
TRBJ1-1	.	TRBV20-1	once	CSASRVNTEAFF	TGCAGTGCTAGTCGGGTGAACACTGAAGCTTTCTTT
TRBJ1-6	TRBD1	TRBV12-3/TRBV12-4	.	CASKSGQPFNSPLHF	TGTGCCAGCAAATCGGGACAGCCGTTTAATTCACCCCTCCACTTT
TRBJ2-1	TRBD2	TRBV6-2/TRBV6-3	few	CASSYGSASGGPPGEQFF	TGTGCCAGCAGTTACGGGTCCGCTAGCGGGGGGCCCCCCGGAGAGCAGTTCTTC
TRBJ1-2	.	TRBV6-2/TRBV6-3	.	CASSYSSGDGYTF	TGTGCCAGCAGTTACTCGTCAGGGGACGGCTACACCTTC
TRBJ2-1	.	TRBV7-9	.	CASSPLGGGNEQFF	TGTGCCAGCAGCCCCCTAGGGGGTGGCAATGAGCAGTTCTTC
TRBJ2-7	.	TRBV7-2	.	CASSLEFGGSNYEQYF	TGTGCCAGCAGCTTAGAGTTTGGGGGGTCAAACTACGAGCAGTACTTC
TRBJ2-1	.	TRBV7-3	.	CASSGQRYNEQFF	TGTGCCAGCAGCGGACAGAGATACAATGAGCAGTTCTTC
TRBJ1-1	.	TRBV18	.	CASSPVRGMATEAFF	TGTGCCAGCTCACCCGTGAGGGGCATGGCCACTGAAGCTTTCTTT
TRBJ1-2	.	TRBV5-1	.	CASSSVTSGDYGYTF	TGCGCCAGCAGCTCCGTAACTTCAGGGGACTATGGCTACACCTTC
TRBJ2-1	.	TRBV20-1	.	CSAREGTRSQNEQFF	TGCAGTGCTAGAGAGGGGACCCGGTCACAAAATGAGCAGTTCTTC
TRBJ2-7	.	TRBV7-2	.	CASSFVRASYEQYF	TGTGCCAGCAGCTTTGTGAGGGCCTCCTACGAGCAGTACTTC
TRBJ2-7	TRBD1	TRBV12-3/TRBV12-4	few	CASRDRGSYEQYF	TGTGCCAGCCGGGACAGGGGCTCCTACGAGCAGTACTTC
TRBJ2-7	.	TRBV4-2	few	CASAGEDSPAYEQYF	TGTGCCAGCGCGGGCGAGGACAGCCCAGCCTACGAGCAGTACTTC
TRBJ2-1	TRBD1	TRBV18	.	CASSPLEGQGDEQFF	TGTGCCAGCTCCCCCCTTGAAGGACAGGGCGATGAGCAGTTCTTC
TRBJ1-2	.	TRBV7-2	.	CASRPAGLSYGYTF	TGTGCCAGCAGACCTGCCGGACTTTCCTATGGCTACACCTTC
TRBJ2-1	TRBD1	TRBV7-2	.	CASSFGQGPVNEQFF	TGTGCCAGCAGCTTTGGACAGGGGCCGGTAAATGAGCAGTTCTTC
TRBJ2-4	.	TRBV7-8	.	CASSLTWLGGRTILAKNIQYF	TGTGCCAGCAGCTTAACCTGGTTGGGGGGCCGGACTATACTAGCCAAAAACATTCAGTACTTC
TRBJ1-1	TRBD1	TRBV7-2	few	CASSLAFRTGGEAFF	TGTGCCAGCAGCTTAGCATTTCGGACAGGGGGAGAAGCTTTCTTT
TRBJ2-7	.	TRBV6-5	.	CASSLFSSNYEQYF	TGTGCCAGCAGCTTATTCTCGTCTAACTACGAGCAGTACTTC
TRBJ1-1	.	TRBV29-1	.	CSVAGISNEAFF	TGCAGCGTTGCCGGCATCAGTAATGAAGCTTTCTTT
TRBJ1-5	.	TRBV20-1	once	CSAQTESNQPQHF	TGCAGTGCTCAGACCGAATCAAATCAGCCCCAGCATTTT
TRBJ2-5	.	TRBV6-2/TRBV6-3	many	CASSYSQETQYF	TGTGCCAGCAGTTACTCACAAGAGACCCAGTACTTC
TRBJ2-7	TRBD1	TRBV27	once	CASSLSNTGAGEQYF	TGTGCCAGCAGTTTATCGAACACAGGGGCAGGCGAGCAGTACTTC
TRBJ2-7	TRBD2	TRBV20-1	.	CSARDGRGNEQYF	TGCAGTGCTAGAGACGGGAGGGGAAACGAGCAGTACTTC
TRBJ2-7	TRBD1	TRBV13	few	CASTLRDRFSYEQYF	TGTGCCAGCACCCTCCGGGACAGGTTTTCCTACGAGCAGTACTTC
TRBJ2-7	TRBD1	TRBV7-9	.	CASSKRQGGEQYF	TGTGCCAGCAGCAAGAGACAGGGGGGCGAGCAGTACTTC
TRBJ2-7	.	TRBV21-1	few	CASSKLKRGRSYEQYF	TGTGCCAGCAGCAAATTAAAACGAGGAAGGAGTTACGAGCAGTACTTC
TRBJ2-5	TRBD1	TRBV7-6	.	CASSLNPRQGGETQYF	TGTGCCAGCAGCTTAAACCCCAGACAGGGGGGAGAGACCCAGTACTTC
TRBJ2-1	TRBD1	TRBV12-3/TRBV12-4	.	CASSFDRGIRREQFF	TGTGCCAGCAGTTTTGACAGGGGAATAAGGAGGGAGCAGTTCTTC
TRBJ2-5	TRBD2	TRBV7-9	.	CASSPGLALQETQYF	TGTGCCAGCTCCCCGGGACTAGCCCTCCAAGAGACCCAGTACTTC
TRBJ2-7	.	TRBV28	.	CASSSSRTDSYEQYF	TGTGCCAGCAGTTCCTCCAGGACAGATTCCTACGAGCAGTACTTC
TRBJ2-3	.	TRBV29-1	.	CSGGAGRTDTQYF	TGCAGCGGTGGGGCGGGCCGCACAGATACGCAGTATTTT
TRBJ2-5	.	TRBV2	once	CASTVQGVGEQYF	TGTGCCAGCACAGTACAGGGTGTAGGTGAGCAGTACTTC
TRBJ2-6	TRBD1	TRBV5-1	few	CASSDLFRDRVFSGANVLTF	TGCGCCAGCAGCGACCTTTTCCGGGACAGGGTTTTTTCTGGGGCCAACGTCCTGACTTTC
TRBJ2-1	TRBD2	TRBV3-1	.	CASSPRILAFLYNEQFF	TGTGCCAGCAGCCCCCGCATACTAGCGTTCCTCTACAATGAGCAGTTCTTC
TRBJ1-2	TRBD1	TRBV2	.	CASGGGGSYTF	TGTGCCAGCGGAGGGGGCGGAAGCTACACCTTC
TRBJ1-2	.	TRBV6-2/TRBV6-3	.	CASSYSSTVRSYGYTF	TGTGCCAGCAGTTACTCGTCGACGGTGAGAAGCTATGGCTACACCTTC
TRBJ2-7	.	TRBV29-1	few	CSVAIAEAIYEQYF	TGCAGCGTCGCAATAGCGGAAGCGATCTACGAGCAGTACTTC
TRBJ1-3	TRBD1	TRBV20-1	.	CSARVQGTGMSGSGNTIYF	TGCAGTGCTAGGGTTCAGGGGACAGGGATGTCAGGCTCTGGAAACACCATATATTTT
TRBJ2-3	.	TRBV29-1	.	CSVKGGYTDTQYF	TGCAGCGTTAAAGGCGGATACACAGATACGCAGTATTTT
TRBJ2-2	.	TRBV11-2	.	CASSLRVPTGELFF	TGTGCCAGCAGCTTACGAGTCCCAACCGGGGAGCTGTTTTTT
TRBJ2-7	TRBD1	TRBV15	few	CATSLTTRTGDWDEQYF	TGTGCCACCAGTCTGACCACCAGGACAGGGGACTGGGACGAGCAGTACTTC
TRBJ2-3	.	TRBV7-9	.	CASSLGRISTDTQYF	TGTGCCAGCAGCTTAGGCCGGATTAGCACAGATACGCAGTATTTT
TRBJ2-2	.	TRBV28	.	CAISSAGGTGELFF	TGTGCCATCAGTTCCGCAGGAGGAACCGGGGAGCTGTTTTTT
TRBJ2-7	.	TRBV5-1	.	CASSGGLAVPGEQYF	TGCGCCAGCAGCGGGGGGCTAGCGGTCCCCGGCGAGCAGTACTTC
TRBJ2-7	.	TRBV11-2	.	CASSPTVLTYEQYF	TGTGCCAGCAGCCCGACAGTTTTAACCTACGAGCAGTACTTC
TRBJ2-1	.	TRBV11-2	.	CASSPPAGGMRNEQFF	TGTGCCAGCAGCCCCCCGGCTGGGGGAATGAGGAATGAGCAGTTCTTC
TRBJ2-6	.	TRBV5-1	few	CASSLEAPSSGANVLTF	TGCGCCAGCAGTTTGGAAGCACCGAGTTCTGGGGCCAACGTCCTGACTTTC
TRBJ2-4	.	TRBV5-1	.	CASSLTTVEGGGIGKNIQYF	TGCGCCAGCAGCTTGACCACCGTAGAAGGAGGGGGCATCGGCAAAAACATTCAGTACTTC